Following are 20 T cell receptor beta chains from one sample sequenced in a study of T cell responses to AZD1222 COVID-19 vaccine. Data came from immunoSEQ multiplex PCR; TCRdb stores just in-frame clones and leaves some out. The repertoire has 120,000 or so clones, 85% to 90% of them found once; the top ten carry about 29%. Material: peripheral blood, obtained on day 0 of AZD1222 vaccination. The receptors stem from an adult in good health.

This chain links TRBV6-5 with TRBJ1-6, with 7 positions matching TRBD1. The CDR3 is made up of 15 amino acids. V trimming: 1 base; J trimming: 6 bases; junction bases outside the gene matches: 3. Germline V gene sequence: CDR1 MNHEY, CDR2 SVGAGI. CDR3 amino acids: CASSYWDSSNSPLHF. CDR3 DNA sequence: TGTGCCAGCAGTTACTGGGACAGCTCTAATTCACCCCTCCACTTT.

The rearrangement joins TRBV27 to TRBJ2-3, with TRBD2 matching 12 bases. This CDR3 is 16 amino acids long. After removal of 4 bases from V and 6 bases from J, the junction contained 8 bases not matched to a gene. CDR1 and CDR2 from the germline V gene are MNHEY and SMNVEV (reference sequence). CDR3 protein: CASSSLLAGGEDTQYF. CDR3 DNA: TGTGCCAGCAGTTCCTTACTAGCGGGAGGTGAGGATACGCAGTATTTT.

The rearrangement joins TRBV29-1 to TRBJ2-2, with 9 nucleotides matching TRBD2. V lost 5 bases to trimming and J lost 4 bases; unmatched junction nucleotides: 11. Per the germline V gene, CDR1 is SQVTM and CDR2 is ANQGSEA. The CDR3 loop spans 16 amino acids. The CDR3 nucleotides are TGCAGCGTTTCTTGGTCAGCGGGAGGCCTCACCGGGGAGCTGTTTTTT. The encoded protein is CSVSWSAGGLTGELFF.

The chain links TRBV18 to TRBJ1-1, with D perhaps TRBD1 (5 bases). CDR1 and CDR2 from the germline V gene are KGHSH and LQKENI. CDR3 length equals 15 residues. The ends were cut back, 1 base at V and 8 bases at J, with 17 bases in the middle. For the CDR3, the DNA is TGTGCCAGCTCACCACGAGGGGCGGAACGGTGGGAAGCTTTCTTT. Amino acids: CASSPRGAERWEAFF.

The chain employs TRBV25-1 and TRBJ2-7; 9 bases match TRBD1. The V gene end was trimmed by 5 bases and the J gene end by 2 bases; junction bases not matched to a gene: 10. Germline V gene lookup returns CDR1 MGHDK and CDR2 SYGVNS. The CDR3 runs 16 residues. CDR3 in amino acids: CASSSNRDRAPYEQYF. The CDR3 DNA reads TGTGCCAGCAGTTCAAACCGGGACAGGGCACCCTACGAGCAGTACTTC.

The V and J genes are TRBV27 and TRBJ2-1, with 7 bases aligning to TRBD2. CDR1 MNHEY and CDR2 SMNVEV come from the germline V gene (reference sequence). The CDR3 sequence is 16 residues long. V dropped 2 bases and J dropped 2; count of bases not matched to a gene: 6. As DNA, the CDR3 is TGTGCCAGCAGTTTAGCGGCTAGCGGCACCTACAATGAGCAGTTCTTC. This translates into CASSLAASGTYNEQFF.

The rearrangement links TRBV19 to TRBJ2-1, with D unclear. Germline CDR1 is LNHDA and CDR2 is SQIVND (reference sequence). This CDR3 spans 16 amino acids. V shed 0 bases and J shed 6 bases, with 15 bases lying between them. DNA of the CDR3: TGTGCCAGTAGTATAGATCTACAGATCGTAGTCAATGAGCAGTTCTTC. As protein: CASSIDLQIVVNEQFF. Filled out from reference TRBV19 and TRBJ2-1, the complete variable domain reads DGGITQSPKYLFRKEGQNVTLSCEQNLNHDAMYWYRQDPGQGLRLIYYSQIVNDFQKGDIAEGYSVSREKKESFPLTVTSAQKNPTAFYLCASSIDLQIVVNEQFFGPGTRLTVL.

The J gene is TRBJ1-2, the V gene TRBV14, with unresolved D. V was trimmed by 1 base and J by 9 bases, leaving 15 bases between them. The germline V gene has CDR1 SGHDN and CDR2 FVKESK. This CDR3 has 14 residues. The CDR3 DNA reads as TGTGCCAGCAGCCAAGCCCCTTTGGCCGTGCGCTACACCTTC. This gives the protein CASSQAPLAVRYTF.

CDR3 sequence reads: CASSLNIGSQETQYF. CDR3 bases: TGTGCCAGCAGCTTAAATATTGGGTCCCAAGAGACCCAGTACTTC. This chain connects TRBV7-3 to TRBJ2-5; D is ambiguous. The CDR3 has 15 amino acids. Germline V CDR1 and CDR2: SGHTA, FQGTGA. V was cut by 1 base and J by 1 base, with 10 bases left in between.

V is TRBV6-5 and J is TRBJ2-2; D gene unclear. The V gene lost 5 bases and the J gene lost 6 bases, with 13 bases spanning the gap. Germline CDR1 and CDR2: MNHEY and SVGAGI. This CDR3 is 14 amino acids long. CDR3 sequence: CASSPLLGSGELFF. DNA for the CDR3: TGTGCCAGCAGTCCCCTACTGGGGTCCGGGGAGCTGTTTTTT.

On this clone itself: The sample contains more than one DNA sequence encoding this CDR3. The CDR3 loop reads CASSEGYGYTF. The CDR3 DNA sequence: TGTGCCAGCAGTGAAGGGTATGGCTACACCTTC. The J gene is TRBJ1-2, the V gene TRBV6-1; no clear D gene. V lost 1 base and J lost 5, with 2 bases in between. The CDR3 totals 11 residues. Per germline, CDR1 MNHNS and CDR2 SASEGT.

This clone was seen once. The chain carries TRBV19 and TRBJ2-6; tentative D call: TRBD2 (5 bases). The CDR3 has 15 residues. With 4 bases removed from V and 4 bases from J, the gap between germline ends came to 11 bases. Looked up from germline, CDR1 is LNHDA and CDR2 is SQIVND (reference sequence). The CDR3 reads CASSRYSGGANVLTF. CDR3 DNA sequence: TGTGCCAGTAGTAGATACAGCGGAGGGGCCAACGTCCTGACTTTC.

The V and J genes are TRBV6-5 and TRBJ1-6; possibly TRBD1 for D (5 bases). Germline CDR1 MNHEY, CDR2 SVGAGI. V was trimmed by 6 bases and J by 9 bases, leaving 15 bases between them. The CDR3 has 14 amino acids. The CDR3 bases are TGTGCCAGCAGGTCCGGGACGCCGGGTTCACCCCTCCACTTT. The encoded protein is CASRSGTPGSPLHF.

The chain carries TRBV9 and TRBJ2-6, with TRBD1 matching 10 bases. J lost 1 base, V lost 0 bases, and 4 bases had no gene match. CDR1 is SGDLS and CDR2 is YYNGEE in the germline V gene. The CDR3 is 18 amino acids. In DNA, the CDR3 is TGTGCCAGCAGCGTAGGACAGGGGGCGGTGTCTGGGGCCAACGTCCTGACTTTC. Amino acids: CASSVGQGAVSGANVLTF.

The chain joins TRBV6-2 or TRBV6-3 to TRBJ2-7; unclear D gene. The germline CDR1 and CDR2 sequences are MNHEY and SVGEGT. The ends were cut back, 6 bases at V and 7 bases at J, with 19 bases in the middle. The CDR3 extends over 14 amino acids. The CDR3 protein is CASSTTWLAVEQYF. CDR3 nucleotides: TGTGCCAGCAGCACCACTTGGCTGGCAGTAGAGCAGTACTTC.

The rearrangement uses TRBV6-5 and TRBJ1-4; weak D call: TRBD1 (5 bases). V was trimmed by 6 bases and J by 6 bases, leaving 14 bases between them. The CDR3 consists of 14 residues. The germline gives CDR1 MNHEY, CDR2 SVGAGI. CDR3: CASSAGTGDEKLFF. CDR3 sequence (DNA): TGTGCCAGCAGCGCGGGCACAGGTGATGAAAAACTGTTTTTT.

This chain links TRBV29-1 with TRBJ2-2; D might be TRBD2 (6 bases). This CDR3 has 15 amino acids. The ends were cut back, 7 bases at V and 4 bases at J, with 19 bases in the middle. CDR1 and CDR2 (germline): SQVTM, ANQGSEA. CDR3 in DNA: TGCAGCGCCCACGTATTCCGCGGGACCACCGGGGAGCTGTTTTTT. Amino acid sequence: CSAHVFRGTTGELFF.

The rearrangement joins TRBV25-1 to TRBJ1-2; no clear D. The CDR3 totals 13 residues. The V end was cut by 5 bases, the J end by 0 bases, with 7 bases between. Germline loops: CDR1 MGHDK, CDR2 SYGVNS. Here the CDR3 DNA reads TGTGCCAGCAGTCTCGGGACTAACTATGGCTACACCTTC. This encodes CASSLGTNYGYTF.

The sample holds one count of this clone. The chain has TRBV4-3 and TRBJ1-1; D gene unclear. This CDR3 is 15 amino acids long. CDR1 LGHNA and CDR2 YSLEER come from the germline V gene. Trimming took off 0 bases at V and 0 bases at J, with 8 bases between the two ends. CDR3 nucleotide sequence: TGCGCCAGCAGCCAAGATCGCCATATGAACACTGAAGCTTTCTTT. Amino acids: CASSQDRHMNTEAFF.

The chain is built from TRBV18 and TRBJ1-1, with D possibly matching TRBD1 (6 bases). CDR1 is KGHSH and CDR2 is LQKENI in the germline V gene. V was clipped by 5 bases and J by 2 bases, with 12 bases between them. The CDR3 sequence is 14 residues long. CDR3 nucleotide sequence: TGTGCCAGCTCATCCGGGACAACTAACACTGAAGCTTTCTTT. This encodes CASSSGTTNTEAFF.